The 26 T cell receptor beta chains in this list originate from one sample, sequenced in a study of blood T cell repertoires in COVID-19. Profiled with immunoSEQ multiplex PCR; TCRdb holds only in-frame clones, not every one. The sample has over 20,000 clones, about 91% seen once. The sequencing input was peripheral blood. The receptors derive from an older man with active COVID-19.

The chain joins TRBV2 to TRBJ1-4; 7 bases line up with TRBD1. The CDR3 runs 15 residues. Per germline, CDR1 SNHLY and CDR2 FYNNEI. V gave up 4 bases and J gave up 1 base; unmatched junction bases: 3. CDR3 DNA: TGTGCCAGCAGTGCTCGACAGGGAACTAATGAAAAACTGTTTTTT. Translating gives CASSARQGTNEKLFF.

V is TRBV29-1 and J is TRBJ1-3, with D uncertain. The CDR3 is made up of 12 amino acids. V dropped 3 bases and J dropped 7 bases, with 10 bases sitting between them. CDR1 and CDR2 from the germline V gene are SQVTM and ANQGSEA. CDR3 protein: CSVDAGGNTIYF. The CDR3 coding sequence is TGCAGCGTTGATGCGGGAGGCAACACCATATATTTT. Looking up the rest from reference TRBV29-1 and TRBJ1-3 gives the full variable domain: SAVISQKPSRDICQRGTSLTIQCQVDSQVTMMFWYRQQPGQSLTLIATANQGSEATYESGFVIDKFPISRPNLTFSTLTVSNMSPEDSSIYLCSVDAGGNTIYFGEGSWLTVV.

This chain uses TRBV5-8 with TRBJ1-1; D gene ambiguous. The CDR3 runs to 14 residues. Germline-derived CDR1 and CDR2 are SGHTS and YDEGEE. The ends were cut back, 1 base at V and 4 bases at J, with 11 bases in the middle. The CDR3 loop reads CASSLSGRVTEAFF. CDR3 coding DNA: TGTGCCAGCAGCTTGTCCGGGCGGGTCACTGAAGCTTTCTTT.

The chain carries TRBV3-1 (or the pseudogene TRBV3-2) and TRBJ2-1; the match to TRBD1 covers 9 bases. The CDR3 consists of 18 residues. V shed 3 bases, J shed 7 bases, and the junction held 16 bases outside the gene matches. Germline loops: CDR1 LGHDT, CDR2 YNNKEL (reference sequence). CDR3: CASSQMVMGQGYTNEQFF. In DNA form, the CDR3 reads TGTGCCAGCAGCCAGATGGTCATGGGACAGGGATATACGAATGAGCAGTTCTTC.

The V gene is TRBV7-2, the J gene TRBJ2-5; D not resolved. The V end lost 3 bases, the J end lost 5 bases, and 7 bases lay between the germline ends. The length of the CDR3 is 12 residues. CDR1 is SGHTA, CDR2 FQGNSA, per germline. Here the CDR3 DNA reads TGTGCCAGCAGCTTCATGAGTGAGACCCAGTACTTC. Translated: CASSFMSETQYF.

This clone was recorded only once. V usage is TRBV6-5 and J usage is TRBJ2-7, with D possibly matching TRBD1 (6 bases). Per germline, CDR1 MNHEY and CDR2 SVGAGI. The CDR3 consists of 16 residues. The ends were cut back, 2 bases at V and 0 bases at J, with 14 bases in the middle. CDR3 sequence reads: CASSYGFTGFSYEQYF. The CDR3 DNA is TGTGCCAGCAGTTACGGTTTTACAGGGTTCTCCTACGAGCAGTACTTC.

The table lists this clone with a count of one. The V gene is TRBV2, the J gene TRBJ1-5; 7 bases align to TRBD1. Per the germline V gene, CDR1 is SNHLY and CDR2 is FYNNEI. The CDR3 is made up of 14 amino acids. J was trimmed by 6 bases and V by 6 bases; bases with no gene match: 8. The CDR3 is CASSRQGSPQPQHF. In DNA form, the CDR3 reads TGTGCCAGCAGCAGACAGGGCTCACCTCAGCCCCAGCATTTT.

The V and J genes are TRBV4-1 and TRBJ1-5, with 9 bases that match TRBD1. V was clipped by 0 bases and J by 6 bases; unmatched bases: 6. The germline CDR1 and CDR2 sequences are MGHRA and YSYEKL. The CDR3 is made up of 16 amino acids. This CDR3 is CASSQDDRGWGQPQHF. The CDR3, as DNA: TGCGCCAGCAGCCAAGATGACAGGGGGTGGGGTCAGCCCCAGCATTTT.

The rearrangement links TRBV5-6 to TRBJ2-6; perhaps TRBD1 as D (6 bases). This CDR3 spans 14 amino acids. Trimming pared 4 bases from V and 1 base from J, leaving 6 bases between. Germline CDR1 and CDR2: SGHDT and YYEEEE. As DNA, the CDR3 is TGTGCCAGCAGCACAGGGTCTGGGGCCAACGTCCTGACTTTC. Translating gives CASSTGSGANVLTF.

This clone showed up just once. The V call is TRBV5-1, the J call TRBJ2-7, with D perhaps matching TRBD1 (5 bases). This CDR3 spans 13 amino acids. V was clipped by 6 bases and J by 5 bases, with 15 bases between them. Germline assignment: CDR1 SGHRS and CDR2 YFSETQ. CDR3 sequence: CASNPTGDNEQYF. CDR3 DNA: TGCGCCAGCAATCCTACAGGCGATAACGAGCAGTACTTC.

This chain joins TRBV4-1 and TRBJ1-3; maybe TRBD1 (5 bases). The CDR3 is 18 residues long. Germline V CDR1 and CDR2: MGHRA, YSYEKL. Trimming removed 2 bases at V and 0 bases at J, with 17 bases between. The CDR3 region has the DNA TGCGCCAGCAGCCAACCCGGGCAACAGGCCCACTCTGGAAACACCATATATTTT. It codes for CASSQPGQQAHSGNTIYF.

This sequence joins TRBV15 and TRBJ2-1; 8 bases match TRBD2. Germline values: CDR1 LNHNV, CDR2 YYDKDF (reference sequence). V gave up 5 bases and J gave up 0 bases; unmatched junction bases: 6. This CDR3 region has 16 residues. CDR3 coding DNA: TGTGCCACCAGCGAGCGGGGGCTGAGCTCCTACAATGAGCAGTTCTTC. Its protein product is CATSERGLSSYNEQFF.

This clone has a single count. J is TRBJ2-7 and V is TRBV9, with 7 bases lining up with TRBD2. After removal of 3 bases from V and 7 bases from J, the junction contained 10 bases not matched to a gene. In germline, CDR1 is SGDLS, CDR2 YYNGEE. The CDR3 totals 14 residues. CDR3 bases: TGTGCCAGCAGCGAAGCCTCGACCGGGGGGGAGCAGTACTTC. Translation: CASSEASTGGEQYF. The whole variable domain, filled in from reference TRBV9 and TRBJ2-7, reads DSGVTQTPKHLITATGQRVTLRCSPRSGDLSVYWYQQSLDQGLQFLIQYYNGEERAKGNILERFSAQQFPDLHSELNLSSLELGDSALYFCASSEASTGGEQYFGPGTRLTVT.

The CDR3 DNA follows: TGTGCCAGCAGCCGGGGACAGGGAAAGGGGGCCCAAGAGACCCAGTACTTC. This translates into CASSRGQGKGAQETQYF. The chain carries TRBV28 and TRBJ2-5; 9 bases map to TRBD1. CDR3 size: 17 residues. With 6 bases clipped from V and 1 base from J, the junction kept 12 bases outside the gene matches. Germline CDR1 and CDR2: MDHEN and SYDVKM.

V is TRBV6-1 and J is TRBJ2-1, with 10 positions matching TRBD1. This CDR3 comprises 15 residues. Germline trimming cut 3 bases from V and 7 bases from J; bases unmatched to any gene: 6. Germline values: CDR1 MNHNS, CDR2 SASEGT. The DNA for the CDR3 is TGTGCCAGCAGTGATACCGGGACAGGGGAGAATGAGCAGTTCTTC. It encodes CASSDTGTGENEQFF.

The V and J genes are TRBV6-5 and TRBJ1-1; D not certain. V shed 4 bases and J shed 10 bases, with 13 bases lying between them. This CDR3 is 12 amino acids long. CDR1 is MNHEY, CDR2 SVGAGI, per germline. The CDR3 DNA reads TGTGCCAGCAGTTCGGGCAGCGGGATAGCTTTCTTT. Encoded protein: CASSSGSGIAFF.

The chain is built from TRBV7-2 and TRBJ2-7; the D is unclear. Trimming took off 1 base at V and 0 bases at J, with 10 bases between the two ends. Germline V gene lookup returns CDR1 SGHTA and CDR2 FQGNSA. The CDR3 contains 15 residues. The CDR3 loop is CASSLESVPSYEQYF. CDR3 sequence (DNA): TGTGCCAGCAGCTTAGAAAGCGTGCCCTCCTACGAGCAGTACTTC.

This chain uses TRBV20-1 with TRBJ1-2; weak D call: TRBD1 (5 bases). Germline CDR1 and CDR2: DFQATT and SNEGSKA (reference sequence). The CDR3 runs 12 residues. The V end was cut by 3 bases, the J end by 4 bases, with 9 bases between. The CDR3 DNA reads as TGCAGTGCTAGTGGGGGGGTCTATGGCTACACCTTC. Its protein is CSASGGVYGYTF.

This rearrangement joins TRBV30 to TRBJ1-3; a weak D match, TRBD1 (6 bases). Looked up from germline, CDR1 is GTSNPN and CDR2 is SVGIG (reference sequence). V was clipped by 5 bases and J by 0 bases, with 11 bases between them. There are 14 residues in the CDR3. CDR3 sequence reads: CAWDTGSSGNTIYF. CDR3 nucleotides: TGTGCCTGGGACACAGGGAGCTCTGGAAACACCATATATTTT.

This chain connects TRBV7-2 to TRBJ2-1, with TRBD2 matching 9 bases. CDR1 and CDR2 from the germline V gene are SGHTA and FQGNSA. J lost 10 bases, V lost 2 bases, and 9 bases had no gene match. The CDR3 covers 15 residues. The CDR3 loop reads CASSLTASGASEQFF. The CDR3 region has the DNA TGTGCCAGCAGCTTAACGGCTAGCGGGGCCTCAGAGCAGTTCTTC. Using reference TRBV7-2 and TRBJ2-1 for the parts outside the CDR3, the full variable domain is GAGVSQSPSNKVTEKGKDVELRCDPISGHTALYWYRQSLGQGLEFLIYFQGNSAPDKSGLPSDRFSAERTGGSVSTLTIQRTQQEDSAVYLCASSLTASGASEQFFGPGTRLTVL.

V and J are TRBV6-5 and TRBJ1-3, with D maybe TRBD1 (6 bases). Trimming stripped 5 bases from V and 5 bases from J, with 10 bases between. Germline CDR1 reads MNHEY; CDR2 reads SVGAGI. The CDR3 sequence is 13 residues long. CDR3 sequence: CASSQGQRNTIYF. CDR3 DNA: TGTGCCAGCAGTCAGGGGCAGAGAAACACCATATATTTT.

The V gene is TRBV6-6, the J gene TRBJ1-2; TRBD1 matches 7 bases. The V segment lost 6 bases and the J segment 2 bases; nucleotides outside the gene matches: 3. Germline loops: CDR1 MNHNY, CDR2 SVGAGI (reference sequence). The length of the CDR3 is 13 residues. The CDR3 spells CASSRGQNYGYTF. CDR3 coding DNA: TGTGCCAGCAGCAGGGGACAGAACTATGGCTACACCTTC.

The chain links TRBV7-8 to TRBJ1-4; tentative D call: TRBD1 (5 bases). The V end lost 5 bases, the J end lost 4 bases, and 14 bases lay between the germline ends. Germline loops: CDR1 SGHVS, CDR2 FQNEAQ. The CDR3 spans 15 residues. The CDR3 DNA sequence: TGTGCCAGCAGCCAGAATTGGGGGGTTAATGAAAAACTGTTTTTT. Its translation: CASSQNWGVNEKLFF.

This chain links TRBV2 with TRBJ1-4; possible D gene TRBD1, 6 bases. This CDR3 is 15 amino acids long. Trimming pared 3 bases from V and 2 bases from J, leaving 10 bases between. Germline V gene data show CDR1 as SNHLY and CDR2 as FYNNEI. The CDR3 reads CASSDRGFTNEKLFF. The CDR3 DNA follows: TGTGCCAGCAGTGACAGGGGTTTCACTAATGAAAAACTGTTTTTT. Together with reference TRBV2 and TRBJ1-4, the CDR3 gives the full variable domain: EPEVTQTPSHQVTQMGQEVILRCVPISNHLYFYWYRQILGQKVEFLVSFYNNEISEKSEIFDDQFSVERPDGSNFTLKIRSTKLEDSAMYFCASSDRGFTNEKLFFGSGTQLSVL.

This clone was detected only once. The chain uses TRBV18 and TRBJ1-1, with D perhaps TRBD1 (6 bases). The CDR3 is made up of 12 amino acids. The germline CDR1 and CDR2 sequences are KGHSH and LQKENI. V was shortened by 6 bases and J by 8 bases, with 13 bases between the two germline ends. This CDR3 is CASSWTEKEAFF. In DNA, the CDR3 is TGTGCCAGCTCTTGGACAGAAAAAGAAGCTTTCTTT.

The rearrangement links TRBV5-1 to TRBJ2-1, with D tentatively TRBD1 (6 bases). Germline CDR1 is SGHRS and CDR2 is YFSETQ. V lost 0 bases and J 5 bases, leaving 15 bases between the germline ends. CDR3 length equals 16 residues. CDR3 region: CASSLGGRQVNNEQFF. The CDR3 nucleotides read TGCGCCAGCAGCTTGGGGGGCCGACAGGTCAACAATGAGCAGTTCTTC.